The rows below give T cell receptor beta chains drawn from one sample of a study of breast tumors, draining lymph nodes, adjacent tissues. TCRdb redid the calling of the multiplex PCR reads with MiXCR, one entry per CDR3 protein. The profile shows approximately 210,000 distinct CDR3 sequences, approximately 30% of them singletons. Specimen: axillary lymph node tissue. These receptors came from a female donor with breast cancer. Some clones in this sample may be carry-over from other donors' samples. Each CDR3 is given with its conserved first and last residue. D genes are given only for firm matches. Clone size is shown for a subset of rows, as once, few, many or a class of expanded clone.

DNA: TGTGCCAGCAGTTTCTCGCTGCTTTATGAAAAACTGTTTTTT; CDR3: CASSFSLLYEKLFF; J: TRBJ1-4; D: -; size: many; V: TRBV28
DNA: TGTGCCAGCAGCCAAGGACAGCAGCCCCTATACGAGCAGTACTTC; CDR3: CASSQGQQPLYEQYF; J: TRBJ2-7; D: -; size: many; V: TRBV14
DNA: TGTGCCAGCTCACGACTCGGGGATGAGCAGTTCTTC; CDR3: CASSRLGDEQFF; J: TRBJ2-1; D: -; size: many; V: TRBV18
DNA: TGCGCCAGCAGTGAGTCGACTCATCGGGCCGGGGGACGGACCTGCGAGCAGTACTTC; CDR3: CASSESTHRAGGRTCEQYF; J: TRBJ2-7; D: -; size: -; V: TRBV10-1
DNA: TGTGCCAGCAGAACGGGACAGACCTATGGCTACACCTTC; CDR3: CASRTGQTYGYTF; J: TRBJ1-2; D: TRBD1; size: -; V: TRBV7-2
DNA: TGTGCCAGCAGTTTAAGGGGCCCCTTACTAGCTGCTGACAATGAGCAGTTCTTC; CDR3: CASSLRGPLLAADNEQFF; J: TRBJ2-1; D: -; size: many; V: TRBV12-3/TRBV12-4
DNA: TGTGCCAGCAGCTCAAGACAGGGTAGCTCCTACGAGCAGTACTTC; CDR3: CASSSRQGSSYEQYF; J: TRBJ2-7; D: TRBD1; size: many; V: TRBV11-3
DNA: TGCAGTGCTAATTCTCCCTGGCAAGGGGGGGGCGGCTACACCTTC; CDR3: CSANSPWQGGGGYTF; J: TRBJ1-2; D: -; size: many; V: TRBV20-1
DNA: TGTGCCAGCAGTTACTCGATGGGCGGGGGGTATGGAAACACCATATATTTT; CDR3: CASSYSMGGGYGNTIYF; J: TRBJ1-3; D: -; size: many; V: TRBV6-6
DNA: TGCAGTGCCAGCCGGAGCCGCGCCGGGACAGCCTATAATTCACCCCTCCACTTT; CDR3: CSASRSRAGTAYNSPLHF; J: TRBJ1-6; D: TRBD1; size: many; V: TRBV20-1
DNA: TGTGCCAGCAGCTTAGGCAGGGCTAATGAGCATTCACCCCTCCACTTT; CDR3: CASSLGRANEHSPLHF; J: TRBJ1-6; D: -; size: -; V: TRBV7-3
DNA: TGCGCCAGCAGCCAAGAAGCCGGGGGCTGGTCCTACGAGCAGTACTTC; CDR3: CASSQEAGGWSYEQYF; J: TRBJ2-7; D: -; size: many; V: TRBV4-1
DNA: TGCAGCGTTGATTGGCAGGGAAATTCTAACTATGGCTACACCTTC; CDR3: CSVDWQGNSNYGYTF; J: TRBJ1-2; D: -; size: many; V: TRBV29-1
DNA: TGCGCCAGCATCTTGTATCCGGGACTAGCGGGAGGAGAGCAGTACTTC; CDR3: CASILYPGLAGGEQYF; J: TRBJ2-7; D: TRBD2; size: few; V: TRBV5-1
DNA: TGTGCCAGCAGCAGAGGGGATTCCCTAACAGATACGCAGTATTTT; CDR3: CASSRGDSLTDTQYF; J: TRBJ2-3; D: -; size: many; V: TRBV9
DNA: TGCGCCAGCAGCTTGGATTTAGCACGTCCGGGGGCCTCTAGCCACGAGCAGTACTTC; CDR3: CASSLDLARPGASSHEQYF; J: TRBJ2-7; D: -; size: many; V: TRBV5-1
DNA: TGTGCCAGCAGCCAAACCTTATCGGTTAGCTCTGGGGCCAACGTCCTGACTTTC; CDR3: CASSQTLSVSSGANVLTF; J: TRBJ2-6; D: -; size: many; V: TRBV14
DNA: TGTGCCAGCAGTCACGTCGGCGATAATACGCAGTATTTT; CDR3: CASSHVGDNTQYF; J: TRBJ2-3; D: -; size: few; V: TRBV6-2/TRBV6-3
DNA: TGCAGCGTTGAATACAGGGGCGGAGGCGGGTCTGAAGCTTTCTTT; CDR3: CSVEYRGGGGSEAFF; J: TRBJ1-1; D: TRBD1; size: many; V: TRBV29-1
DNA: TGTGCCAGCAGCTCGGAGCGGGGGGCCAACGTCCTGACTTTC; CDR3: CASSSERGANVLTF; J: TRBJ2-6; D: -; size: -; V: TRBV7-3
DNA: TGTGCCAGCAGCAGACGACTAGCAGTACCCAATGAGCAGTTCTTC; CDR3: CASSRRLAVPNEQFF; J: TRBJ2-1; D: TRBD2; size: many; V: TRBV7-8
DNA: TGTGCCAGTGAGCGGGAGGGCCTAGGCACAGATACGCAGTATTTT; CDR3: CASEREGLGTDTQYF; J: TRBJ2-3; D: TRBD2; size: many; V: TRBV6-2/TRBV6-3
DNA: TGTGCCAGGCCCGGGTTTGAAGCAACTAATGAAAAACTGTTTTTT; CDR3: CARPGFEATNEKLFF; J: TRBJ1-4; D: -; size: -; V: TRBV10-3
DNA: TGTGCCAGCAGCGTACAAGGGACCCCGTACTTC; CDR3: CASSVQGTPYF; J: TRBJ2-5; D: -; size: -; V: TRBV11-3
DNA: TGTGCCAGCACCTCGCCGTTAGCCAAAAACATTCAGTACTTC; CDR3: CASTSPLAKNIQYF; J: TRBJ2-4; D: -; size: -; V: TRBV6-2/TRBV6-3
DNA: TGTGCCAGCAGCCACCGGGACAGGGGTGGCGAGCAGTACTTC; CDR3: CASSHRDRGGEQYF; J: TRBJ2-7; D: TRBD1; size: many; V: TRBV7-8
DNA: TGTGCCAGTAGTATCGAACAGGGGGCTAACACTGAAGCTTTCTTT; CDR3: CASSIEQGANTEAFF; J: TRBJ1-1; D: TRBD1; size: few; V: TRBV19
DNA: TGTGCCAGCAGGCGTCCTTCTAGCGGGAGCTACAATGAGCAGTTCTTC; CDR3: CASRRPSSGSYNEQFF; J: TRBJ2-1; D: TRBD2; size: few; V: TRBV28
DNA: TGCGCCAGCAGCCCTACCCTAGCGACTAACACCGGGGAGCTGTTTTTT; CDR3: CASSPTLATNTGELFF; J: TRBJ2-2; D: -; size: many; V: TRBV4-1
DNA: TGCGCCAGCAGCCTGGGACCGGGGTCTACACTCTATGGCTACACCTTC; CDR3: CASSLGPGSTLYGYTF; J: TRBJ1-2; D: -; size: -; V: TRBV5-1
DNA: TGTGCCAGCAGCGATTCAGCCGGGACAGGGGTAAATGAGCAGTTCTTC; CDR3: CASSDSAGTGVNEQFF; J: TRBJ2-1; D: TRBD1; size: many; V: TRBV7-3
DNA: TGTGCCAGCAGTCACAAAATTCGACTAGCGAGGAATGAGCAGTTCTTC; CDR3: CASSHKIRLARNEQFF; J: TRBJ2-1; D: TRBD2; size: many; V: TRBV7-9
DNA: TGTGCCAGCAGGGGGACGGTTTCTGGGGCCAACGTCCTGACTTTC; CDR3: CASRGTVSGANVLTF; J: TRBJ2-6; D: -; size: many; V: TRBV12-3/TRBV12-4
DNA: TGTGCCAGTAGTTCCGGGACAGGCGGAGAGACCCAGTACTTC; CDR3: CASSSGTGGETQYF; J: TRBJ2-5; D: TRBD1; size: many; V: TRBV19
DNA: TGTGCCAGTAGCCATGGGACAGGGGCTTCACCTCTCCACTTT; CDR3: CASSHGTGASPLHF; J: TRBJ1-6; D: TRBD1; size: -; V: TRBV19
DNA: TGTGCCACCAGTGACCAGAGACAGGGACTGTTTTTT; CDR3: CATSDQRQGLFF; J: TRBJ2-2; D: TRBD1; size: many; V: TRBV24-1
DNA: TGTGCCAGCAGCGTATCGGGCGAGGCTAACTATGGCTACACCTTC; CDR3: CASSVSGEANYGYTF; J: TRBJ1-2; D: -; size: many; V: TRBV9
DNA: TGCAGCGTCATACAGCGGTCCTCCTACAATGAGCAGTTCTTC; CDR3: CSVIQRSSYNEQFF; J: TRBJ2-1; D: -; size: many; V: TRBV29-1
DNA: TGTGCCAGCAGTCTTGAGACCTACGAGCAGTACTTC; CDR3: CASSLETYEQYF; J: TRBJ2-7; D: -; size: many; V: TRBV2
DNA: TGCAGTGCTAGGGCTGGGGGGGCAAACTCCTATAATTCACCCCTCCACTTT; CDR3: CSARAGGANSYNSPLHF; J: TRBJ1-6; D: -; size: many; V: TRBV20-1
DNA: TGTGCCAGTAGTATGGGGACAGGGGGCGTATATGGCTACACCTTC; CDR3: CASSMGTGGVYGYTF; J: TRBJ1-2; D: TRBD1; size: many; V: TRBV19
DNA: TGTGCCAGTAGTATTCAAGGGACAGGTGGCTATGGCTACACCTTC; CDR3: CASSIQGTGGYGYTF; J: TRBJ1-2; D: TRBD1; size: many; V: TRBV19
DNA: TGCAGCGTTGAAGATACTAGCAGCTCGGACTCAGGCACAGATACGCAGTATTTT; CDR3: CSVEDTSSSDSGTDTQYF; J: TRBJ2-3; D: -; size: -; V: TRBV29-1
DNA: TGTGCCAGTAGTGTGGCTAGCGGGAGTAACGAGCAGTACTTC; CDR3: CASSVASGSNEQYF; J: TRBJ2-7; D: TRBD2; size: many; V: TRBV19
DNA: TGTGCCAGCAGCTTTCAGGGCTATTCCAACACTGAAGCTTTCTTT; CDR3: CASSFQGYSNTEAFF; J: TRBJ1-1; D: -; size: -; V: TRBV7-2
DNA: TGCGCCAGCAGCCAAGAAGGCAGGGGGCCTTCACCCCTCCACTTT; CDR3: CASSQEGRGPSPLHF; J: TRBJ1-6; D: TRBD1; size: many; V: TRBV4-1
DNA: TGCGCGAGCAGCTTACCTAGCGGAGCAGATACGCTGTATTTT; CDR3: CASSLPSGADTLYF; J: TRBJ2-3; D: TRBD2; size: -; V: TRBV5-1
DNA: TGTGCCAGCAGTCCACCCGGGCGTTCCTCCTACGAGCGGTACTTC; CDR3: CASSPPGRSSYERYF; J: TRBJ2-7; D: -; size: -; V: TRBV6-2/TRBV6-3
DNA: TGTGCCAGTAGCTTCTTAAACACTGAAGCTTTCTTT; CDR3: CASSFLNTEAFF; J: TRBJ1-1; D: -; size: -; V: TRBV19
DNA: TGTGCCAGCAGTCCGGGACCCGCGCCGGGTGAGCAGTTCTTC; CDR3: CASSPGPAPGEQFF; J: TRBJ2-1; D: -; size: many; V: TRBV11-2
DNA: TGTGCCAGCAGCCCAGACCTCCTAGCGGGAGGCCGCACAGATACGCAGTATTTT; CDR3: CASSPDLLAGGRTDTQYF; J: TRBJ2-3; D: TRBD2; size: many; V: TRBV9
DNA: TGTGCCAGCTCACCGGACGAACGGCCTCTCGGGGCCAACGTCCTGACTTTC; CDR3: CASSPDERPLGANVLTF; J: TRBJ2-6; D: -; size: many; V: TRBV18
DNA: TGTGCCAGCAGTGAATTGGGGACACCGTCCTACGAGCAGTACTTC; CDR3: CASSELGTPSYEQYF; J: TRBJ2-7; D: -; size: many; V: TRBV6-1
DNA: TGCAGTGCTAGGCCGAGCGGGAGGGGAACTGAGCAGTTCTTC; CDR3: CSARPSGRGTEQFF; J: TRBJ2-1; D: TRBD2; size: many; V: TRBV20-1
DNA: TGTGCCACCAGCAGAGACCCAAAGGGGTCACCCCTCCACTTT; CDR3: CATSRDPKGSPLHF; J: TRBJ1-6; D: -; size: many; V: TRBV15